This T cell receptor beta chain was sequenced in a study of T cells in Graves' hyperthyroidism and ophthalmopathy. About the study: Peripheral blood specimens were obtained at initial diagnosis, prior to any treatment. Regarding the study as a whole: Ophthalmopathy and stable hyperthyroidism were told apart by a 13 V-J model. Blood also showed most of the thyroid clonotypes that were expanded above 0.001.

RNA transcripts provided the source from which TCR beta CDR3 regions were amplified. TCR CDR3 regions were first amplified by RT-PCR with HTBI primers. Via MiXCR, TCRdb re-called the multiplex PCR reads, giving one row per CDR3 protein. The table shows about 420,000 distinct CDR3 sequences, with around 14% occurring only once. The trim removed 3 bases at V and 2 bases at J, leaving 10 bases unmatched. The CDR3 is 16 amino acids. The germline CDR1 and CDR2 sequences are GTSNPN and SVGIG (reference sequence). This clonotype has just a few counts. Its antigen is not known. A read error is possible here, since a much larger clone lies one base away. Recently diagnosed hyperthyroidism of less than 2 months' duration affected patients aged 18 to 65.

V is TRBV30 and J is TRBJ2-7, with TRBD1 matching 10 bases. Sequencing was carried out using blood. The receptor comes from a woman between 18 and 29 years old with Graves' hyperthyroidism. This chain's CDR3 is CAWSLRRDRGAYEQYF. CDR3 coding DNA: TGTGCCTGGAGCTTGCGCCGGGACAGGGGCGCCTACGAGCAGTACTTC.